This T cell receptor beta chain originates from a study of T-cell memory formation after mild COVID-19. CDR1 is PRHDT, CDR2 FYEKMQ, per germline (reference sequence). This CDR3 is built from 16 residues. The ends were cut back, 2 bases at V and 2 bases at J, with 15 bases in the middle. TCRdb called the 5' RACE reads again in MiXCR, with one record for every CDR3 protein. The data contain tens of thousands of distinct CDR3 sequences, around 13% of them singletons. Broader study findings: The main location of contracting CD4+ clones was CM and EM, and that of contracting CD8+ clones was EMRA.

Points on this clonotype: Its antigen is not known.

The rearrangement joins TRBV13 to TRBJ1-2, with D possibly TRBD1 on 5 matching bases. This receptor was identified in an adult woman who had mild COVID-19 (a few samples of this study predate the infection). Cell type and time point are not known. The specimen was PBMCs or a T cell subset sorted from them (not recorded which). In DNA, the CDR3 is TGTGCCAGCAGCTTAAGGGGTCTCGGAAGCAACTATGGCTACACCTTC. The encoded protein is CASSLRGLGSNYGYTF.